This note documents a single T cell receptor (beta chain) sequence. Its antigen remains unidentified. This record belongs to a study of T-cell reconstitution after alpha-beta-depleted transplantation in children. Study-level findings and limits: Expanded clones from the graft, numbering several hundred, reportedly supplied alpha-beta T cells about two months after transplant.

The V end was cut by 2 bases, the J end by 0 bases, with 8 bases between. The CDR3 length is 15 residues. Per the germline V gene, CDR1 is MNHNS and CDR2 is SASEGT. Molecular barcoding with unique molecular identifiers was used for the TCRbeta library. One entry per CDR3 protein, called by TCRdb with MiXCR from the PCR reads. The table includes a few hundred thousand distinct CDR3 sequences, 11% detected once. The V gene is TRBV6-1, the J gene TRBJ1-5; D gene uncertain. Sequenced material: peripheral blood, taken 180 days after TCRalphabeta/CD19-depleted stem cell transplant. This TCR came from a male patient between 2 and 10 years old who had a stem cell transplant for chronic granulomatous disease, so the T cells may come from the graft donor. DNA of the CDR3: TGTGCCAGCAGTGAAATAGCAGGTAGCAATCAGCCCCAGCATTTT. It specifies CASSEIAGSNQPQHF.